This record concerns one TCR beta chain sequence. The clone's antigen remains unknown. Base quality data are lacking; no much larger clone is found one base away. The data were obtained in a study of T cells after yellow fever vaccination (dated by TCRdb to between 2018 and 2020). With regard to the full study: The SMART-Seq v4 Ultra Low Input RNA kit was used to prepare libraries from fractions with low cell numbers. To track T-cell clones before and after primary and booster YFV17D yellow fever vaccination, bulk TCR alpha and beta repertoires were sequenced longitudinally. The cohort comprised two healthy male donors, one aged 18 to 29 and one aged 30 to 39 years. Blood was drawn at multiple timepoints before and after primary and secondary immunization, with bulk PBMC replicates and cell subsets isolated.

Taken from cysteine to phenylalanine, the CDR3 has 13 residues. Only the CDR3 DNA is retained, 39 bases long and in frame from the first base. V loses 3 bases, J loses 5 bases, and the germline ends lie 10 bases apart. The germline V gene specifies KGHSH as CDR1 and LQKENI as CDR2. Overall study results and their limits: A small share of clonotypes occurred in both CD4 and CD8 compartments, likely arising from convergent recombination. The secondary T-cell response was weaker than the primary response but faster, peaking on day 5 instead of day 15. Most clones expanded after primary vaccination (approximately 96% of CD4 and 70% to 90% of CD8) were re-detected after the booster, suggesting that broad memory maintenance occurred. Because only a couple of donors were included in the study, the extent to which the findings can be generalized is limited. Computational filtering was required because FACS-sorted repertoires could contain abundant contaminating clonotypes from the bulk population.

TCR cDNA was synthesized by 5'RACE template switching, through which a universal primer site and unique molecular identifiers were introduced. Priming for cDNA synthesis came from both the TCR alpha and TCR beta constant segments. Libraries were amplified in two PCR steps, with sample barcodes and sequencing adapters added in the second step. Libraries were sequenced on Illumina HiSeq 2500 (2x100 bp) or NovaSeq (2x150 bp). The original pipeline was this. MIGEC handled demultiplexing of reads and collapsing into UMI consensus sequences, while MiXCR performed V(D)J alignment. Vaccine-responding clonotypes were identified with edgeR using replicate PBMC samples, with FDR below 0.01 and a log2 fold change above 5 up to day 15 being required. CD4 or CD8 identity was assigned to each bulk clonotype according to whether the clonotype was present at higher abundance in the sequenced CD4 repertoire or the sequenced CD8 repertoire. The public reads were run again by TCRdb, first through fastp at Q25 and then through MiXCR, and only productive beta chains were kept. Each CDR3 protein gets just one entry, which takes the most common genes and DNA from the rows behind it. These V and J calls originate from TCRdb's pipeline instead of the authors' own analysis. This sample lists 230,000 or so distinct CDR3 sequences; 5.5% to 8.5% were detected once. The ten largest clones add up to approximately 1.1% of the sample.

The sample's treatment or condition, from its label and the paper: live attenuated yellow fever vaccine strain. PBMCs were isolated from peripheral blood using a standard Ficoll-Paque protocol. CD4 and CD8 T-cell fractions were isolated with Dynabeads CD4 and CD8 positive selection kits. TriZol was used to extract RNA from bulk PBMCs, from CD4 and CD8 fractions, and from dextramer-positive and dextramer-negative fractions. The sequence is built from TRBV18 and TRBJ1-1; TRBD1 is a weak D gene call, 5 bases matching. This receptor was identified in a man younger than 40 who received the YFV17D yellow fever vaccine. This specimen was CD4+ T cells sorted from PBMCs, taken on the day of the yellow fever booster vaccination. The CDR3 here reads CASSPARETEAFF. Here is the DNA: TGTGCCAGCTCACCGGCCAGGGAAACTGAAGCTTTCTTT.